This passage covers 15 T cell receptor beta chains from one sample sequenced in a study of shared clonotypes between healthy human individuals. Profiling relied on immunoSEQ multiplex PCR, and the TCRdb table lists in-frame clones only, not all of them. The sample lists more than 2 million clones, more than 90% occurring once. Input material: naive CD4+ T cells sorted from blood. The subset denotes: CD45RA+ positively selected. These receptor sequences come from a man aged 18 to 29 in good health.

The V and J genes are TRBV7-2 and TRBJ1-1; no reliable D call. V was trimmed by 11 bases and J by 0 bases, leaving 16 bases between them. CDR3 length: 14 residues. Per the germline V gene, CDR1 is SGHTA and CDR2 is FQGNSA. CDR3 DNA sequence: TGTGCCTGCGGGAGTCGAACCATGAACACTGAAGCTTTCTTT. Protein: CACGSRTMNTEAFF.

The chain has TRBV7-6 and TRBJ1-1; D unresolved. CDR1 and CDR2 (germline): SGHVS, FNYEAQ. This CDR3 has 20 amino acids. Trimming pared 0 bases from V and 0 bases from J, leaving 23 bases between. Here the CDR3 DNA reads TGTGCCAGCAGCTTAGCGCCGGGCGGGCGCACCGGACTAATGAACACTGAAGCTTTCTTT. This gives the protein CASSLAPGGRTGLMNTEAFF.

The V call is TRBV25-1, the J call TRBJ1-1; D perhaps matches TRBD1 (5 bases). The CDR3 loop spans 13 amino acids. CDR1 and CDR2 (germline): MGHDK, SYGVNS. V gave up 2 bases and J gave up 9 bases, with 13 bases separating them. This chain's CDR3 is CASSEVGGSKAFF. For the CDR3, the DNA is TGTGCCAGCAGTGAAGTCGGGGGATCTAAAGCTTTCTTT.

This clone occurred once. V is TRBV6-5 and J is TRBJ1-1; D uncertain. Per the germline V gene, CDR1 is MNHEY and CDR2 is SVGAGI. The CDR3 has 14 amino acids. V was shortened by 5 bases and J by 2 bases, with 12 bases between the two germline ends. The CDR3 DNA sequence: TGTGCCAGCAGTCGTAATGCCAGAAACACTGAAGCTTTCTTT. Translating gives CASSRNARNTEAFF.

The rearrangement links TRBV10-1 to TRBJ1-6, with 7 positions matching TRBD1. The CDR3 has 14 residues. The V and J ends lost 2 bases and 10 bases, in that order; junction bases with no gene match: 5. Germline assignment: CDR1 WNHNN and CDR2 SYGVQD (reference sequence). CDR3 in amino acids: CASSEGKGGSPLHF. The CDR3 nucleotides are TGCGCCAGCAGTGAGGGGAAAGGGGGCTCACCCCTCCACTTT.

V and J are TRBV12-5 and TRBJ2-3; 8 bases are shared with TRBD1. The V gene end was trimmed by 2 bases and the J gene end by 0 bases; junction bases not matched to a gene: 19. The CDR3 contains 21 residues. The germline gives CDR1 LGHNT, CDR2 FRNRAP. The CDR3 DNA reads as TGTGCTAGTGGTTTGTCAGCGAAGGGACAGGCGAAAGCTACTAGCACAGATACGCAGTATTTT. Its protein product is CASGLSAKGQAKATSTDTQYF. The complete variable domain, with remaining parts taken from reference TRBV12-5 and TRBJ2-3, reads DARVTQTPRHKVTEMGQEVTMRCQPILGHNTVFWYRQTMMQGLELLAYFRNRAPLDDSGMPKDRFSAEMPDATLATLKIQPSEPRDSAVYFCASGLSAKGQAKATSTDTQYFGPGTRLTVL.

The V and J genes are TRBV7-2 and TRBJ2-1; TRBD2 agrees at 7 bases. Germline V gene sequence: CDR1 SGHTA, CDR2 FQGNSA. The CDR3 is made up of 17 amino acids. With V trimmed by 6 bases and J by 7 bases, 18 bases remained unmatched. This CDR3 is CASSYPAAGRAKNEQFF. For the CDR3, the DNA is TGTGCCAGCAGTTACCCAGCGGCGGGGAGGGCGAAGAATGAGCAGTTCTTC.

The J gene is TRBJ2-2, the V gene TRBV9; a possible D gene is TRBD2 (6 bases). V dropped 2 bases and J dropped 4 bases, with 21 bases sitting between them. Germline V gene lookup returns CDR1 SGDLS and CDR2 YYNGEE. The CDR3 is 18 residues long. The CDR3 sequence: CASSVHSGGGAGTGELFF. CDR3 bases: TGTGCCAGCAGCGTCCATAGCGGAGGAGGGGCGGGCACCGGGGAGCTGTTTTTT.

This chain links TRBV25-1 with TRBJ2-1; TRBD1 agrees at 8 bases. The CDR3 runs 15 residues. Per germline, CDR1 MGHDK and CDR2 SYGVNS. With V trimmed by 6 bases and J by 3 bases, 7 bases remained unmatched. The CDR3 DNA is TGTGCCAGCAGCGATGACAGGGGACACTACAATGAGCAGTTCTTC. This sequence encodes CASSDDRGHYNEQFF.

This clone came up once. This chain links TRBV5-6 with TRBJ2-1; tentatively, D is TRBD2 (6 bases). Per the germline V gene, CDR1 is SGHDT and CDR2 is YYEEEE. The CDR3 is 16 amino acids. The V gene lost 4 bases and the J gene lost 0 bases, with 14 bases spanning the gap. CDR3 in amino acids: CASSGNGGSSYNEQFF. Here the CDR3 DNA reads TGTGCCAGCAGCGGAAACGGGGGTAGCTCCTACAATGAGCAGTTCTTC.

This sequence joins TRBV18 and TRBJ2-1, with unresolved D. CDR1 and CDR2 (germline): KGHSH, LQKENI. V lost 3 bases and J lost 12, with 18 bases in between. This CDR3 has 14 amino acids. DNA for the CDR3: TGTGCCAGCTCACCGCCAAGTCGAGTGATAAGGCAGTTCTTC. Translating gives CASSPPSRVIRQFF.

In regard to this clone: One end of the junction varies from germline; a read error may be responsible. The rearrangement uses TRBV5-4 and TRBJ2-7; D ambiguous. In germline, CDR1 is SGHNT, CDR2 YYREEE (reference sequence). The CDR3 consists of 14 residues. The CDR3 reads CASSLDGNSYEQYF. The CDR3 bases are TGTGCCAGCAGTTTGGACGGAAACTCCTACGAGCAGTACTTC.

This clone was seen just once. The V and J genes are TRBV5-6 and TRBJ1-2, with 9 bases lining up with TRBD1. The CDR3 loop spans 18 amino acids. From germline, CDR1 is SGHDT and CDR2 YYEEEE. J lost 0 bases, V lost 3 bases, and 12 bases had no gene match. The CDR3 loop reads CASSSRYRGQTPNYGYTF. CDR3 nucleotides: TGTGCCAGCAGCTCCCGTTACAGGGGGCAAACCCCTAACTATGGCTACACCTTC. The full variable domain, with the rest looked up from reference TRBV5-6 and TRBJ1-2, is DAGVTQSPTHLIKTRGQQVTLRCSPKSGHDTVSWYQQALGQGPQFIFQYYEEEERQRGNFPDRFSGHQFPNYSSELNVNALLLGDSALYLCASSSRYRGQTPNYGYTFGSGTRLTVV.

The chain joins TRBV18 to TRBJ1-5; D not certain. Germline CDR1 and CDR2: KGHSH and LQKENI. V was trimmed by 0 bases and J by 2 bases, leaving 11 bases between them. The CDR3 contains 16 residues. The CDR3 DNA is TGTGCCAGCTCACCACCGGGAGGTGGGGGCAATCAGCCCCAGCATTTT. Its translation is CASSPPGGGGNQPQHF.

This rearrangement joins TRBV7-2 to TRBJ2-1; 7 bases are a match to TRBD2. The CDR3 totals 17 residues. V gave up 1 base and J gave up 4 bases; unmatched junction bases: 10. CDR1 and CDR2 from the germline V gene are SGHTA and FQGNSA. The CDR3 nucleotides read TGTGCCAGCAGCTTAGTGGCTAGCGGACTGGCTTACAATGAGCAGTTCTTC. Translation: CASSLVASGLAYNEQFF. The variable domain in full, with the rest retrieved from reference TRBV7-2 and TRBJ2-1, is GAGVSQSPSNKVTEKGKDVELRCDPISGHTALYWYRQSLGQGLEFLIYFQGNSAPDKSGLPSDRFSAERTGGSVSTLTIQRTQQEDSAVYLCASSLVASGLAYNEQFFGPGTRLTVL.